Listed below are T cell receptor beta chains from one sample, sequenced in a study of regulatory and conventional T cells in RAG deficiency. Repertoires were generated with immunoSEQ multiplex PCR, while TCRdb's copy carries only in-frame clones and drops some. The table includes some 28,000 clones, about 89% detected once. These data also featured in a second study, about regulatory T cells.

The material sequenced was Tregs sorted from blood. The receptors stem from a human donor in good health. CDR3s include the opening cysteine and the closing phenylalanine or tryptophan.

v_gene: TRBV28
CDR3aa: CASRPVGLFNEKLFF

v_gene: TRBV5-1
CDR3aa: CASSLAGGNVDTEAFF

v_gene: TRBV30
CDR3aa: CAFTRDRVPSSYNSPLHF

v_gene: TRBV28
CDR3aa: CASRLNSNQPQHF

v_gene: TRBV7-8
CDR3aa: CASSLVLRALSYEQYF

v_gene: TRBV25-1
CDR3aa: CASRLHGESPLHF

v_gene: TRBV19
CDR3aa: CASTQRGFVYNSPLHF

v_gene: TRBV11-2
CDR3aa: CASSSLRFYEQYF

v_gene: TRBV29-1
CDR3aa: CSVARQGSFYGYTF

v_gene: TRBV19
CDR3aa: CASSIAGDRYGYTF

v_gene: TRBV11-3
CDR3aa: CASSSGLGGYNEQFF

v_gene: TRBV5-1
CDR3aa: CASRLGLAGGTSTDTQYF

v_gene: TRBV28
CDR3aa: CASTPRGDKLFF

v_gene: TRBV11-3
CDR3aa: CASSPGQNTGELFF

v_gene: TRBV5-1
CDR3aa: CASSLERRSRGAPFF

v_gene: TRBV11-2
CDR3aa: CASSLGQIYGYTF

v_gene: TRBV18
CDR3aa: CASSHPPDYGYTF

v_gene: TRBV6-5
CDR3aa: CASSGPLSGNTIYF

v_gene: TRBV5-4
CDR3aa: CASSLAGGHQETQYF

v_gene: TRBV28
CDR3aa: CASIRRTAEAFF

v_gene: TRBV5-1
CDR3aa: CASKSGGATDTQYF

v_gene: TRBV2
CDR3aa: CASEGQINEKLFF

v_gene: TRBV7-2
CDR3aa: CASSITQGYSYEQYF

v_gene: TRBV7-9
CDR3aa: CASIPWEGYEQYF

v_gene: TRBV11-3
CDR3aa: CASSLSANTEAFF

v_gene: TRBV10-3
CDR3aa: CATQQGADTGELFF

v_gene: TRBV7-9
CDR3aa: CASSHREVAVRGNEKLFF

v_gene: TRBV6-6
CDR3aa: CASSAQGKGPQHF

v_gene: TRBV5-1
CDR3aa: CASSLVSGPSNTEAFF

v_gene: TRBV18
CDR3aa: CASSPDRGEVAFF

v_gene: TRBV11-2
CDR3aa: CASSKGTKDEQYF

v_gene: TRBV11-2
CDR3aa: CASSFLSLPRVRGAYEQYF

v_gene: TRBV2
CDR3aa: CASSGGGNTEAFF

v_gene: TRBV7-8
CDR3aa: CASSLTTGNTIYF

v_gene: TRBV5-5
CDR3aa: CASSLRTGLAGGQTQYF

v_gene: TRBV5-1
CDR3aa: CASSLGQGYYGYTF

v_gene: TRBV27
CDR3aa: CASSLSQVAAFNYGYTF

v_gene: TRBV6-6
CDR3aa: CASRNTGEANQPQHF

v_gene: TRBV7-9
CDR3aa: CASSFRTVWGYEQYF

v_gene: TRBV19
CDR3aa: CASTRFNEQFF

v_gene: TRBV7-2
CDR3aa: CASSFGLREQFF